This TCR beta chain is from a study of CD8 T cells in Susac syndrome. The V segment lost 5 bases and the J segment 3 bases; nucleotides outside the gene matches: 7. The CDR3 sequence is 15 residues long. Negative isolation was applied to CD8+ and CD4+ T cells, and FACS enrichment was applied to TEMRA cells. RNA amounts of about 0.5 to 1 ug underwent reverse transcription with random hexamers. Via MiXCR, TCRdb re-called the immunoSEQ multiplex PCR reads, giving one row per CDR3 protein. The sample includes approximately 300,000 distinct CDR3 sequences, around 89% of them seen just once. The genes are TRBV23-1 and TRBJ2-3; TRBD1 agrees at 8 bases. TRBV23-1 is placed among ORFs of uncertain function. This receptor was identified in a human donor with multiple sclerosis. The sequenced material came from CD8+ T cells from PBMCs. The CDR3 is CASSKDRVRTDTQYF. CDR3 nucleotide sequence: TGCGCCAGCAGTAAGGACAGGGTACGGACAGATACGCAGTATTTT.